The clone carrying this T cell receptor (beta chain) was counted once. In the original analysis: Scientists estimated how many nucleated cells there were by amplifying reference gene primers. The table came from immunoSEQ multiplex PCR; TCRdb's copy has only in-frame clones and leaves some out. That table supplies the V and J calls and clone size; D and trimming were determined from the DNA. The sample has roughly 200,000 clones, 80% to 90% seen once. The sample comes from a study of blood T cell repertoires in COVID-19. On the study more broadly: The study drew acute and convalescent COVID-19 samples from the United States, Italy and Spain.

CDR3 length: 16 residues. With 5 bases clipped from V and 6 bases from J, the junction kept 7 bases outside the gene matches. Germline CDR1 and CDR2: SGHNT and YENEEA. Sequenced: PBMCs or T cells enriched from blood (not recorded which). The chain joins TRBV11-3 to TRBJ2-2, with 12 positions matching TRBD1. This TCR was sampled from a woman between 35 and 50 years old with acute COVID-19. CDR3 loop: CASSSPGTGGPGELFF. In nucleotides, the CDR3 is TGTGCCAGCAGCAGCCCCGGGACAGGGGGCCCCGGGGAGCTGTTTTTT. The variable domain in full, with the rest retrieved from reference TRBV11-3 and TRBJ2-2, is EAGVVQSPRYKIIEKKQPVAFWCNPISGHNTLYWYLQNLGQGPELLIRYENEEAVDDSQLPKDRFSAERLKGVDSTLKIQPAELGDSAVYLCASSSPGTGGPGELFFGEGSRLTVL.